This record covers a single TCR beta chain. Relapsing-remitting disease, either stable or active, was present in the treatment-naive patients who were the multiple sclerosis controls. TEMRA cells were FACS-enriched, and CD8+ and CD4+ T cells were isolated negatively. This sample stems from a study of CD8 T cells in Susac syndrome. An input of about 0.45 to 1 ug of RNA was subjected to reverse transcription using random hexamers. Using its own MiXCR run on the immunoSEQ multiplex PCR reads, TCRdb lists one record per CDR3 protein. The profile covers a few hundred thousand distinct CDR3 sequences, with approximately 90% appearing a single time and about 0.13% taken by the ten largest. Trimming took off 5 bases at V and 4 bases at J, with 21 bases between the two ends. The CDR3 has 16 amino acids. Looked up from germline, CDR1 is SGHDT and CDR2 is YYEEEE.

The sample was CD8+ T cells from PBMCs. V gene TRBV5-6 combines with J gene TRBJ1-2; D remains ambiguous. This sequence originates from a human donor with multiple sclerosis. DNA of the CDR3: TGTGCCAGCAGTTCAGTACCCACGGTCCCTATCTATGGCTACACCTTC. Its protein product is CASSSVPTVPIYGYTF. The full variable domain, its missing parts supplied by reference TRBV5-6 and TRBJ1-2, is DAGVTQSPTHLIKTRGQQVTLRCSPKSGHDTVSWYQQALGQGPQFIFQYYEEEERQRGNFPDRFSGHQFPNYSSELNVNALLLGDSALYLCASSSVPTVPIYGYTFGSGTRLTVV.